One sample yielded the 21 T cell receptor beta chains listed below, sequenced in a study of cytomegalovirus exposure and HLA in healthy donors. Vbeta (60) and Jbeta (13) primers were used in the PCR. The assay was immunoSEQ multiplex PCR, and TCRdb's table has in-frame clones only and misses some. The sample includes about 93,000 clones, over 55% of them seen just once. Sequencing input: PBMCs. The receptors derive from a boy between 10 and 17 years old in good health and CMV-seropositive.

This sequence joins TRBV7-2 and TRBJ2-3; 7 positions match TRBD2. The CDR3 has 15 residues. The J segment lost 4 bases and the V segment lost 5 bases, leaving 9 bases of the junction unmatched. Germline values: CDR1 SGHTA, CDR2 FQGNSA. This CDR3 reads CASSRSGGVADTQYF. The CDR3 DNA sequence: TGTGCCAGCAGCCGCTCGGGGGGAGTCGCAGATACGCAGTATTTT.

The chain links TRBV19 to TRBJ1-4, with D maybe TRBD1 (5 bases). Deletions cut 4 bases from V and 7 bases from J, with 7 bases between. This CDR3 has 12 amino acids. CDR1 is LNHDA, CDR2 SQIVND, per germline (reference sequence). This CDR3 reads CASSSRVEKLFF. As DNA, the CDR3 is TGTGCCAGTAGTAGCAGGGTTGAAAAACTGTTTTTT.

This rearrangement joins TRBV30 to TRBJ1-3, with a possible D match to TRBD1 (5 bases). Trimming removed 0 bases from V and 1 base from J, with 16 bases in between. Germline V gene sequence: CDR1 GTSNPN, CDR2 SVGIG (reference sequence). The CDR3 length is 17 residues. The CDR3 protein is CAWSVYGREASGNTIYF. CDR3 in DNA: TGTGCCTGGAGTGTATACGGCAGGGAGGCTTCTGGAAACACCATATATTTT.

As regards this clone: The conserved phenylalanine or tryptophan normally closing the CDR3 is absent here, so this likely arose from a read error. The DNA is left out, because the CDR3 cannot be placed on it with certainty; the CDR3 is given as TCRdb lists it. This chain uses TRBV20-1 with TRBJ1-2; TRBD1 is taken as the D call from the table, unchecked against the DNA. Germline values: CDR1 DFQATT, CDR2 SNEGSKA (reference sequence). The CDR3 has 9 residues if both end residues are counted. The CDR3 protein is CSARPDSTP.

The chain links TRBV6-5 to TRBJ2-6; maybe TRBD2 (5 bases). V lost 5 bases and J lost 0, with 5 bases in between. The germline V gene has CDR1 MNHEY and CDR2 SVGAGI. CDR3 length: 14 amino acids. The CDR3, as DNA: TGTGCCAGCAGTCGGGACTCTGGGGCCAACGTCCTGACTTTC. Protein: CASSRDSGANVLTF.

This chain connects TRBV18 to TRBJ2-7; D gene ambiguous. Trimming stripped 5 bases from V and 3 bases from J, with 5 bases between. The germline V gene encodes CDR1 KGHSH and CDR2 LQKENI. The CDR3 is 11 amino acids. The CDR3 protein is CASSSVYEQYF. Written as DNA, the CDR3 is TGTGCCAGCTCATCCGTCTACGAGCAGTACTTC.

The rearrangement uses TRBV5-1 and TRBJ1-2, with TRBD1 identical over 8 bases. Germline values: CDR1 SGHRS, CDR2 YFSETQ. The CDR3 runs 15 residues. After removal of 0 bases from V and 4 bases from J, the junction contained 5 bases not matched to a gene. The CDR3 DNA follows: TGCGCCAGCAGCTTGGAGCAGGGGGCCGGCTATGGCTACACCTTC. It translates to CASSLEQGAGYGYTF.

DNA for the CDR3: TGTGCCAGCAGTGAACGCAGGGGTTTTGGTGAAGCTTTCTTT. Encoded protein: CASSERRGFGEAFF. This chain links TRBV6-1 with TRBJ1-1, with D tentatively TRBD1 (6 bases). There are 14 residues in the CDR3. In germline, CDR1 is MNHNS, CDR2 SASEGT. The germline V and J ends were trimmed by 2 bases and 7 bases, with 14 bases remaining between them.

This clone appeared a single time. V and J are TRBV10-1 and TRBJ2-1; no firm D call. Germline V gene lookup returns CDR1 WNHNN and CDR2 SYGVQD (reference sequence). V gave up 6 bases and J gave up 7 bases, with 13 bases separating them. This CDR3 spans 13 amino acids. The CDR3, as DNA: TGCGCCAGCAGCCAAAATAGAGATAATGAGCAGTTCTTC. Amino acids: CASSQNRDNEQFF.

The chain employs TRBV7-6 and TRBJ1-1, with D tentatively TRBD1 (6 bases). Trimming took 6 bases from V and 1 from J, leaving 15 bases between them. The CDR3 loop spans 15 amino acids. Germline values: CDR1 SGHVS, CDR2 FNYEAQ. The CDR3 nucleotides are TGTGCCAGCAGTTCTGAGGGACACCCGAACACTGAAGCTTTCTTT. Its translation is CASSSEGHPNTEAFF.

The chain employs TRBV6-1 and TRBJ2-4; TRBD2 might be the D (5 bases). Trimming pared 0 bases from V and 8 bases from J, leaving 17 bases between. Germline-derived CDR1 and CDR2 are MNHNS and SASEGT. The CDR3 contains 16 residues. The CDR3 protein is CASSEALGGFGDIQYF. The DNA for the CDR3 is TGTGCCAGCAGTGAAGCGCTTGGAGGTTTTGGAGACATTCAGTACTTC.

CDR3: CASSLVTDREAFF. The CDR3 region has the DNA TGTGCCAGCAGCTTGGTAACAGACCGGGAAGCTTTCTTT. The V call is TRBV5-8, the J call TRBJ1-1; D is undetermined. Trimming cost V 0 bases and J 8 bases, with 11 bases left between them. The CDR3 spans 13 residues. CDR1 is SGHTS, CDR2 YDEGEE, per germline. Supplemented by reference TRBV5-8 and TRBJ1-1, the full variable domain reads EAGVTQSPTHLIKTRGQQATLRCSPISGHTSVYWYQQALGLGLQFLLWYDEGEERNRGNFPPRFSGRQFPNYSSELNVNALELEDSALYLCASSLVTDREAFFGQGTRLTVV.

This chain joins TRBV4-3 and TRBJ1-4; D remains ambiguous. The CDR3 consists of 15 residues. Germline loops: CDR1 LGHNA, CDR2 YSLEER. The ends were cut back, 0 bases at V and 8 bases at J, with 13 bases in the middle. The CDR3 loop reads CASSQESRGLEKLFF. CDR3 sequence (DNA): TGCGCCAGCAGCCAAGAGAGTAGAGGCTTAGAAAAACTGTTTTTT.

This chain's CDR3 is CASSYRRQGYYEQYF. CDR3 bases: TGTGCCAGCAGTTACAGAAGACAAGGATACTACGAGCAGTACTTC. The V and J genes are TRBV6-5 and TRBJ2-7, with D hard to call. The CDR3 length is 15 residues. V shed 2 bases and J shed 3 bases, with 14 bases lying between them. Germline V gives CDR1 MNHEY, CDR2 SVGAGI.

The V call is TRBV9, the J call TRBJ2-2; 7 nucleotides align to TRBD1. J lost 5 bases, V lost 3 bases, and 7 bases had no gene match. The CDR3 spans 15 residues. Germline loops: CDR1 SGDLS, CDR2 YYNGEE. The CDR3 sequence is CASSANRGWTGELFF. The CDR3 DNA reads TGTGCCAGCAGCGCCAACAGGGGATGGACCGGGGAGCTGTTTTTT.

Concerning this clone itself: The junction departs from germline at one end; a sequencing error may be responsible. This chain uses TRBV5-6 with TRBJ1-2; D unclear. This CDR3 contains 13 residues. CDR1 is SGHDT and CDR2 is YYEEEE in the germline V gene. CDR3 coding DNA: TGTGCCAGCAGCTCCATACGAGCTGGAGGCTACCCCTTC. As protein: CASSSIRAGGYPF.

The genes are TRBV19 and TRBJ2-2, with 11 bases that match TRBD2. Germline V gene data show CDR1 as LNHDA and CDR2 as SQIVND (reference sequence). The V and J ends lost 11 bases and 6 bases, in that order; junction bases with no gene match: 8. There are 14 residues in the CDR3. CDR3 in DNA: TGTGCCTGTGGAGTAGCGGGGGGGCCCGGGGAGCTGTTTTTT. Amino acids: CACGVAGGPGELFF. The full variable domain, in which reference TRBV19 and TRBJ2-2 provide the parts outside the CDR3, is DGGITQSPKYLFRKEGQNVTLSCEQNLNHDAMYWYRQDPGQGLRLIYYSQIVNDFQKGDIAEGYSVSREKKESFPLTVTSAQKNPTAFYLCACGVAGGPGELFFGEGSRLTVL.

This chain connects TRBV15 to TRBJ2-7; 8 bases match TRBD1. V was clipped by 0 bases and J by 7 bases; unmatched bases: 8. Germline V gene lookup returns CDR1 LNHNV and CDR2 YYDKDF (reference sequence). This CDR3 contains 15 residues. The CDR3, as DNA: TGTGCCACCAGCAGAGACCTAGACAGGGGTAGGGAGCAGTACTTC. Translated, it gives CATSRDLDRGREQYF.

This clone was seen a few times. The chain recombines TRBV13 with TRBJ1-2; the D gene is possibly TRBD1 (5 bases). The CDR3 runs 16 residues. The germline V gene has CDR1 PRHDT and CDR2 FYEKMQ (reference sequence). The V end lost 0 bases, the J end lost 2 bases, and 13 bases lay between the germline ends. The CDR3: CASSLGLEGPNYGYTF. The CDR3 nucleotides are TGTGCCAGCAGCTTAGGTCTGGAGGGACCGAACTATGGCTACACCTTC.

The genes are TRBV5-4 and TRBJ2-7; a possible D gene is TRBD2 (6 bases). In germline, CDR1 is SGHNT, CDR2 YYREEE (reference sequence). Trimming removed 4 bases at V and 5 bases at J, with 25 bases between. The CDR3 length is 17 residues. The CDR3 bases are TGTGCCAGCAGCCTATGGCGGGGTAGAGGCACGACTCACGAGCAGTACTTC. This sequence encodes CASSLWRGRGTTHEQYF. Drawing the rest from reference TRBV5-4 and TRBJ2-7, the complete variable domain is ETGVTQSPTHLIKTRGQQVTLRCSSQSGHNTVSWYQQALGQGPQFIFQYYREEENGRGNFPPRFSGLQFPNYSSELNVNALELDDSALYLCASSLWRGRGTTHEQYFGPGTRLTVT.

The chain carries TRBV20-1 and TRBJ1-4; D unresolved. The CDR3 totals 11 residues. The germline V gene encodes CDR1 DFQATT and CDR2 SNEGSKA (reference sequence). The V gene lost 6 bases and the J gene lost 3 bases, with 5 bases spanning the gap. The CDR3 region is CSASSNEKLFF. The CDR3 region has the DNA TGCAGTGCAAGCTCTAATGAAAAACTGTTTTTT.